The 9 T cell receptor beta chains below were found in one sample sequenced in a study of OX40 agonist ivuxolimab in advanced cancers. The assay was immunoSEQ multiplex PCR, and TCRdb's table has in-frame clones only and misses some. The data contain roughly 40,000 clones, 65% to 85% of them singletons. Material: CD4+ or CD8+ T cells sorted from blood, obtained in a trial of the OX40 agonist ivuxolimab. The receptors shown here come from an adult with an advanced solid tumor such as melanoma, head and neck, liver or kidney cancer.

The chain combines TRBV14 with TRBJ1-6, with a possible D match to TRBD1 (5 bases). Trimming left V 4 bases short and J 3 bases short, with 10 bases between. The CDR3 totals 15 residues. Germline loops: CDR1 SGHDN, CDR2 FVKESK. CDR3 bases: TGTGCCAGCAGCCCCCGGGACGGCTATAATTCACCCCTCCACTTT. This encodes CASSPRDGYNSPLHF.

The chain recombines TRBV6-4 with TRBJ1-6, with D hard to call. The CDR3 has 14 residues. With 3 bases removed from V and 6 bases from J, the gap between germline ends came to 9 bases. The V gene's germline CDR1 is MRHNA and CDR2 SNTAGT. For the CDR3, the DNA is TGTGCCAGCAGTGAAGTGGGGTCTAATTCACCCCTCCACTTT. This gives the protein CASSEVGSNSPLHF.

CDR3 in amino acids: CAISELLGQGDYGYTF. DNA of the CDR3: TGTGCCATCAGTGAGCTCCTTGGACAGGGTGACTATGGCTACACCTTC. This chain uses TRBV10-3 with TRBJ1-2, with TRBD1 identical over 8 bases. CDR3 length: 16 amino acids. After removal of 2 bases from V and 3 bases from J, the junction contained 8 bases not matched to a gene. Germline loops: CDR1 ENHRY, CDR2 SYGVKD.

For this clone: At one end, the junction sequence differs from germline, possibly due to a read error. The rearrangement joins TRBV7-7 to TRBJ1-6; 8 positions agree with TRBD1. The CDR3 has 14 amino acids. Germline loops: CDR1 SSHAT, CDR2 FNYEAQ (reference sequence). The CDR3 loop reads CASSQGQGNSPLHF. CDR3 bases: TGTGCTAGCAGCCAAGGACAGGGAAATTCACCCCTCCACTTT.

The V call is TRBV6-6, the J call TRBJ2-7, with D uncertain. Looked up from germline, CDR1 is MNHNY and CDR2 is SVGAGI (reference sequence). The CDR3 sequence is 11 residues long. Trimming removed 6 bases at V and 5 bases at J, with 8 bases between. The CDR3 spells CASSSFDEQYF. The CDR3 nucleotides read TGTGCCAGCAGCTCTTTTGACGAGCAGTACTTC.

The V call is TRBV7-9, the J call TRBJ2-5, with D perhaps TRBD1 (5 bases). Between the trimmed V and J ends, which lost 1 base and 2 bases, there was a span of 11 bases. The CDR3 is made up of 15 amino acids. CDR1 is SEHNR, CDR2 FQNEAQ, per germline (reference sequence). Here the CDR3 DNA reads TGTGCCAGCAGCTTAGGGGGCGATTTACAAGAGACCCAGTACTTC. It translates to CASSLGGDLQETQYF.

This clone came up once. This chain connects TRBV2 to TRBJ1-3; D not resolved. Germline CDR1 is SNHLY and CDR2 is FYNNEI. The V gene lost 7 bases and the J gene lost 3 bases, with 13 bases spanning the gap. CDR3 length equals 14 residues. The CDR3 DNA follows: TGTGCCAGCACCGCGGGGAGTTATGGAAACACCATATATTTT. Translation: CASTAGSYGNTIYF.

The chain is built from TRBV9 and TRBJ2-2, with a possible D match to TRBD1 (6 bases). The CDR3 sequence is 15 residues long. V was trimmed by 3 bases and J by 3 bases, leaving 12 bases between them. CDR1 and CDR2 from the germline V gene are SGDLS and YYNGEE. The chain's CDR3 is CASSAAQGHTGELFF. DNA of the CDR3: TGTGCCAGCAGCGCCGCTCAGGGGCACACCGGGGAGCTGTTTTTT.

The chain is built from TRBV6-4 and TRBJ1-1; tentative D call: TRBD1 (6 bases). The V end was cut by 5 bases, the J end by 7 bases, with 8 bases between. This CDR3 has 11 amino acids. Germline V lookup: CDR1 MRHNA, CDR2 SNTAGT. CDR3 residues: CASSQGLEAFF. The DNA for the CDR3 is TGTGCCAGCAGTCAGGGGCTTGAAGCTTTCTTT.